This TCR beta chain is drawn from a study of shared clonotypes between healthy human individuals. Overall study context: The donors, two women and a few men, were aged 18 to 49.

Profiling relied on immunoSEQ multiplex PCR, and the TCRdb table lists in-frame clones only, not all of them. The sample lists some 2,500,000 clones; roughly 93% were seen once. Trimming left V 7 bases short and J 2 bases short, with 9 bases between. CDR3 length: 13 amino acids. Germline lookup yields CDR1 LNHDA and CDR2 SQIVND (reference sequence). Sequenced sample: naive CD4+ T cells from PBMCs. The subset: CD45RA+ positively selected. This chain connects TRBV19 to TRBJ1-5; possibly TRBD1 for D (5 bases). The receptor's source is a man aged 18 to 29 in good health. Some clones in this sample may be carry-over from other donors' samples. The DNA for the CDR3 is TGTGCCAGTAATGTGGGGCGCAATCAGCCCCAGCATTTT. Protein: CASNVGRNQPQHF. The whole variable domain, filled in from reference TRBV19 and TRBJ1-5, reads DGGITQSPKYLFRKEGQNVTLSCEQNLNHDAMYWYRQDPGQGLRLIYYSQIVNDFQKGDIAEGYSVSREKKESFPLTVTSAQKNPTAFYLCASNVGRNQPQHFGDGTRLSIL.